This TCR beta chain was documented in a study of Ad26.COV2.S vaccination and SARS-CoV-2 variants. About the study: Administration of Ad26.COV2.S was intramuscular, either once or twice 56 days apart.

The treatment is: roughly 18 received Ad26.COV2.S at low or high dose, single or two shots; 5 received placebo; per-sample allocation not given. Samples were taken on day 63 after the first vaccine or placebo injection. Adults aged 18-55 years in Boston included the donor. TCRdb's copy holds only in-frame clones and misses some; the assay was immunoSEQ multiplex PCR. Seen here are 300,000 to 400,000 clones, around 89% observed once, and the top ten hold 6.4%. Germline CDR1 is SGHNT and CDR2 is YYREEE (reference sequence). This CDR3 has 15 residues. Between the trimmed V and J ends, which lost 4 bases and 2 bases, there was a span of 10 bases.

The source was peripheral blood, collected in a trial of Ad26.COV2.S vaccine versus placebo. The TCR was taken from a person aged 18-60 years who received the Ad26.COV2.S COVID-19 vaccine or a placebo. This chain connects TRBV5-4 to TRBJ2-6; weak D call: TRBD1 (6 bases). In DNA, the CDR3 is TGTGCCAGCAGCCCTAGGACAGCTGGGGCCAACGTCCTGACTTTC. Translation gives CASSPRTAGANVLTF.